The 4 T cell receptor beta chains listed next were all sequenced from one sample in a study of T cell responses to AZD1222 COVID-19 vaccine. This table comes from immunoSEQ multiplex PCR, and its TCRdb copy is limited to in-frame clones, with some not included. Found here are 100,000 to 150,000 clones, approximately 93% of them singletons; the top ten hold about 5%. This specimen consisted of peripheral blood, obtained on day 0 of AZD1222 vaccination. The receptors were gathered from an adult in good health.

The chain employs TRBV2 and TRBJ2-2; a weak D match, TRBD1 (5 bases). V shed 1 base and J shed 4 bases, with 16 bases lying between them. The CDR3 is 17 amino acids. In germline, CDR1 is SNHLY, CDR2 FYNNEI. The CDR3 loop reads CASSEEDRASVTGELFF. Here the CDR3 DNA reads TGTGCCAGCAGTGAAGAAGACAGAGCTTCGGTCACCGGGGAGCTGTTTTTT.

V and J are TRBV10-3 and TRBJ2-7; the D gene is possibly TRBD1 (6 bases). Trimming left V 2 bases short and J 3 bases short, with 14 bases between. CDR1 is ENHRY, CDR2 SYGVKD, per germline. The CDR3 has 15 residues. CDR3 sequence reads: CAISEPTLDSYEQYF. CDR3 in DNA: TGTGCCATCAGTGAGCCCACCCTGGACAGCTACGAGCAGTACTTC.

Comments on this clone: The germline gene is not matched at one end of the junction; a read error may be the cause. The rearrangement links TRBV6-2 or TRBV6-3 to TRBJ2-1; TRBD2 matches 13 bases. This CDR3 region has 17 residues. From germline, CDR1 is MNHEY and CDR2 SVGEGT. This chain's CDR3 is CASSDSWTSGRYNEQFF. DNA for the CDR3: TGTGCCAGCAGTGACTCGTGGACTAGCGGGAGATACAATGAGCAGTTCTTC.

The V and J genes are TRBV10-2 and TRBJ2-5; D remains ambiguous. Looked up from germline, CDR1 is WSHSY and CDR2 is SAAADI. The CDR3 covers 11 residues. V was trimmed by 3 bases and J by 7 bases, leaving 6 bases between them. DNA for the CDR3: TGCGCCAGCAGTGATTCCGGGACCCAGTACTTC. Protein sequence: CASSDSGTQYF.